Sequencing of this TCR beta chain was carried out in a study of blood T cell repertoires in COVID-19. In the study overall: T cells, B-cell-depleted T cells, or PBMCs supplied cDNA or gDNA.

From germline, CDR1 is SGHTA and CDR2 FQGTGA. The CDR3 has 15 residues. V shed 3 bases and J shed 0 bases, with 12 bases lying between them. Per the study methods: Estimation of nucleated cell counts was performed using reference gene primer amplification. Repertoires were generated with immunoSEQ multiplex PCR, while TCRdb's copy carries only in-frame clones and drops some. V and J calls plus clone size are reproduced from that table; the DNA served to infer D and trimming. The sample holds a few hundred thousand clones, 90% seen once. Patients of the Seattle cohort, enrolled during active infection, were followed longitudinally.

The sequencing sample was made of peripheral blood. The chain is built from TRBV7-3 and TRBJ2-7, with D hard to call. This receptor was obtained from a woman in her sixties or seventies with COVID-19, enrolled during active disease. The CDR3: CASSFPGLSSYEQYF. DNA for the CDR3: TGTGCCAGCAGCTTCCCTGGGCTCAGCTCCTACGAGCAGTACTTC. The entire variable domain, with the rest obtained from reference TRBV7-3 and TRBJ2-7, is as follows: GAGVSQTPSNKVTEKGKYVELRCDPISGHTALYWYRQSLGQGPEFLIYFQGTGAADDSGLPNDRFFAVRPEGSVSTLKIQRTERGDSAVYLCASSFPGLSSYEQYFGPGTRLTVT.